This TCR beta chain was sequenced for a study of blood T cell repertoires in COVID-19. Study-level information: Material from acute and convalescent COVID-19 was sourced from the United States, Italy and Spain. T cells, B-cell-depleted T cells, or PBMCs provided the cDNA or gDNA that served as material.

As processed by the authors: Amplification of reference gene primers was used by the study to estimate nucleated cell counts. The repertoire was sequenced with immunoSEQ multiplex PCR; TCRdb's copy has only in-frame clones and lacks some. From that table come the V and J calls and clone size; the DNA was used to work out D and trimming. The sample yields fewer than 65,000 clones, roughly nine tenths seen once. What was sequenced was peripheral blood. The source of this sequence is a man aged 60 to 75 with acute or convalescent COVID-19.

CDR3 sequence (DNA): TGTGCCAGCAGTGAACCGGAGACAGGGGAAAATGAGCAGTTCTTC. Encoded protein: CASSEPETGENEQFF. V and J are TRBV25-1 and TRBJ2-1, with 8 bases aligning to TRBD1. V lost 2 bases to trimming and J lost 7 bases; unmatched junction nucleotides: 7. This CDR3 contains 15 residues. CDR1 is MGHDK, CDR2 SYGVNS, per germline. The full variable domain, completed using reference TRBV25-1 and TRBJ2-1, is EADIYQTPRYLVIGTGKKITLECSQTMGHDKMYWYQQDPGMELHLIHYSYGVNSTEKGDLSSESTVSRIRTEHFPLTLESARPSHTSQYLCASSEPETGENEQFFGPGTRLTVL.